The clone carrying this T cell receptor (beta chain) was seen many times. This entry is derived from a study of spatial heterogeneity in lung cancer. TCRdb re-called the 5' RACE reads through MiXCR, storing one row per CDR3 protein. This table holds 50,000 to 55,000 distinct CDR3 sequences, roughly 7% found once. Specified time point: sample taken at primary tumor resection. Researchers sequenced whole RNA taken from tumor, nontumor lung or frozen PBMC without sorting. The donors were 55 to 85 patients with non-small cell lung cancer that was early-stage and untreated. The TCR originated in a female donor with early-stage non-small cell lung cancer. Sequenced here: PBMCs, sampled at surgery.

The CDR3 sequence is CASSWTSTDTQYF. Written as DNA, the CDR3 is TGCGCCAGCAGCTGGACTAGCACAGATACGCAGTATTTT. The chain recombines TRBV5-1 with TRBJ2-3; a possible D gene is TRBD2 (5 bases). Trimming shortened V by 3 bases and J by 0 bases, and 5 bases separated the two germline ends. The CDR3 covers 13 residues. The V gene's germline CDR1 is SGHRS and CDR2 YFSETQ. Drawing the rest from reference TRBV5-1 and TRBJ2-3, the complete variable domain is KAGVTQTPRYLIKTRGQQVTLSCSPISGHRSVSWYQQTPGQGLQFLFEYFSETQRNKGNFPGRFSGRQFSNSRSEMNVSTLELGDSALYLCASSWTSTDTQYFGPGTRLTVL.